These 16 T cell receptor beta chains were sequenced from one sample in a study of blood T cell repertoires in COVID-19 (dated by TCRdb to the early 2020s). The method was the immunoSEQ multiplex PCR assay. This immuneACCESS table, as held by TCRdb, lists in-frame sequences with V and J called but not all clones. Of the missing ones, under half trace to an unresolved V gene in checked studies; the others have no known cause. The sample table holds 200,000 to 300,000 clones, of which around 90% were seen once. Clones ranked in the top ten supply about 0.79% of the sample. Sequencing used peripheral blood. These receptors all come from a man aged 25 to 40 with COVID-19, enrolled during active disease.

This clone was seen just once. CDR3 nucleotides: TGTGCCAGCAGCTTAGGTTTGGGAGTGCAGTACTTC. This encodes CASSLGLGVQYF. The chain employs TRBV7-9 and TRBJ2-7; D is perhaps TRBD2 (5 bases). The V gene's germline CDR1 is SEHNR and CDR2 FQNEAQ (reference sequence). The V gene lost 1 base and the J gene lost 9 bases, with 10 bases spanning the gap. The CDR3 has 12 residues.

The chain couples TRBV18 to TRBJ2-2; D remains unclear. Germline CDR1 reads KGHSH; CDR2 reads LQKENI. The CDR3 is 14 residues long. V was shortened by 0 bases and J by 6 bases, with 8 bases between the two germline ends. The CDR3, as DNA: TGTGCCAGCTCACCACCGATGCCGGCCGGGGAGCTGTTTTTT. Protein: CASSPPMPAGELFF. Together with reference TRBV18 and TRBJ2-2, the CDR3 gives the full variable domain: NAGVMQNPRHLVRRRGQEARLRCSPMKGHSHVYWYRQLPEEGLKFMVYLQKENIIDESGMPKERFSAEFPKEGPSILRIQQVVRGDSAAYFCASSPPMPAGELFFGEGSRLTVL.

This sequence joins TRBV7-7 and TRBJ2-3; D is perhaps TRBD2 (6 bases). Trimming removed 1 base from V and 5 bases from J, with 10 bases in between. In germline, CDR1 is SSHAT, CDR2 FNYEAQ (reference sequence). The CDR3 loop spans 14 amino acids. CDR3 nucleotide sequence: TGTGCCAGCAGCTTAGGTCTGGAGGGAGATACGCAGTATTTT. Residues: CASSLGLEGDTQYF.

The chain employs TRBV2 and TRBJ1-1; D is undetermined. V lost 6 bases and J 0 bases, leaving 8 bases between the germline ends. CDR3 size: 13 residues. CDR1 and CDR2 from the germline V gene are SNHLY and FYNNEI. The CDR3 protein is CASSNSLNTEAFF. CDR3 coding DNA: TGTGCCAGCAGCAACAGCTTGAACACTGAAGCTTTCTTT.

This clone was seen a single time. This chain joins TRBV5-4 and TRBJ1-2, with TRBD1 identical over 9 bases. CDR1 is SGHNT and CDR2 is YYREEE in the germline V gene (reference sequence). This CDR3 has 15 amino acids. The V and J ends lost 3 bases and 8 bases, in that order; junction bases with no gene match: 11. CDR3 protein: CASSSQGAVTPGYTF. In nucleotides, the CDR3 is TGTGCCAGCAGCTCACAGGGGGCGGTGACCCCCGGCTACACCTTC.

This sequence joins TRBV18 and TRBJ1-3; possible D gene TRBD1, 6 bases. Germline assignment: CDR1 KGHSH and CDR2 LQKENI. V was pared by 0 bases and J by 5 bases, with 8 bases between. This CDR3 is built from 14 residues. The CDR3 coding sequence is TGTGCCAGCTCACCACCGGGACAACGAAACACCATATATTTT. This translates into CASSPPGQRNTIYF.

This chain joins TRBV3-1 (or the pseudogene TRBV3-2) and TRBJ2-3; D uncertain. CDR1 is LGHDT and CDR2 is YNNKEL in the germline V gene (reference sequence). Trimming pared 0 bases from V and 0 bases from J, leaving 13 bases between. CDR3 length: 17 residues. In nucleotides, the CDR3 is TGTGCCAGCAGCCAAGATAATCGCGGTCCTAGCACAGATACGCAGTATTTT. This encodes CASSQDNRGPSTDTQYF.

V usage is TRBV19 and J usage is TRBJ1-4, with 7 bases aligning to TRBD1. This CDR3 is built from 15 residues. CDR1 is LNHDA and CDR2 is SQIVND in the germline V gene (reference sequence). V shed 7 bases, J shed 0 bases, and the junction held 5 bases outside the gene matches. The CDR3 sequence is CASIDGQATNEKLFF. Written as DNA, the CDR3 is TGTGCCAGTATTGACGGACAGGCAACTAATGAAAAACTGTTTTTT.

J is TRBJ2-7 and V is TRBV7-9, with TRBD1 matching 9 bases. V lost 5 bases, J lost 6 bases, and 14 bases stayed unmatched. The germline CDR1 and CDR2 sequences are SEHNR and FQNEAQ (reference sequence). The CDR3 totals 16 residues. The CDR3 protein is CASSQRPGQGHREQYF. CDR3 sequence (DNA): TGTGCCAGCAGCCAACGGCCGGGACAGGGTCATCGCGAGCAGTACTTC.

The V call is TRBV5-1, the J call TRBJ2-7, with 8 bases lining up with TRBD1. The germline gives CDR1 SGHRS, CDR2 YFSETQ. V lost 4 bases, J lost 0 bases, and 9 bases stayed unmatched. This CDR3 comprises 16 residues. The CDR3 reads CASSTGTGSSSYEQYF. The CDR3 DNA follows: TGCGCCAGCAGCACCGGGACAGGTTCATCCTCCTACGAGCAGTACTTC.

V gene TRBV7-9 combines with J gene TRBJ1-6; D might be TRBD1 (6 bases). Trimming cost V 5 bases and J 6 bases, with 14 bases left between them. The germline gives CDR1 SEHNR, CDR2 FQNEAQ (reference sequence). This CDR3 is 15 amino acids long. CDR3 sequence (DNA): TGTGCCAGCAGCCCCCAACGACAGGCTAATTCACCCCTCCACTTT. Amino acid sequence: CASSPQRQANSPLHF. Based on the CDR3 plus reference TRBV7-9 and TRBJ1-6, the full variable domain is DTGVSQNPRHKITKRGQNVTFRCDPISEHNRLYWYRQTLGQGPEFLTYFQNEAQLEKSRLLSDRFSAERPKGSFSTLEIQRTEQGDSAMYLCASSPQRQANSPLHFGNGTRLTVT.

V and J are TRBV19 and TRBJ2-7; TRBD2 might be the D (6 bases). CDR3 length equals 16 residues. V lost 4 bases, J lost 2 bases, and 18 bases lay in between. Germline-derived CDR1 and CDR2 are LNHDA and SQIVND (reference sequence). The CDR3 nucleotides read TGTGCCAGTAGTAGGGGCGAAGGGGAGGAGCCCTACGAGCAGTACTTC. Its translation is CASSRGEGEEPYEQYF. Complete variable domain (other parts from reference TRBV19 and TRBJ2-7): DGGITQSPKYLFRKEGQNVTLSCEQNLNHDAMYWYRQDPGQGLRLIYYSQIVNDFQKGDIAEGYSVSREKKESFPLTVTSAQKNPTAFYLCASSRGEGEEPYEQYFGPGTRLTVT.

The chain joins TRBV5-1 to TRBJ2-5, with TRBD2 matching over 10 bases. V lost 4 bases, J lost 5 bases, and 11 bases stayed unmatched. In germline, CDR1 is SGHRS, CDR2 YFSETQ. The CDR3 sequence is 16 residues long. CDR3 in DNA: TGCGCCAGCAGCGGCCCCACCGGGACTAGCGCGGAGACCCAGTACTTC. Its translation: CASSGPTGTSAETQYF.

CDR3 in DNA: TGTGCCAGCAGCGCGTCCGGGACACCGCTTAATGAGCAGTTCTTC. Translated, it gives CASSASGTPLNEQFF. The chain links TRBV3-1 (or the pseudogene TRBV3-2) to TRBJ2-1; D possibly corresponds to TRBD1 (6 bases). The V end was cut by 5 bases, the J end by 7 bases, with 18 bases between. This CDR3 comprises 15 residues. The V gene's germline CDR1 is LGHDT and CDR2 YNNKEL (reference sequence).

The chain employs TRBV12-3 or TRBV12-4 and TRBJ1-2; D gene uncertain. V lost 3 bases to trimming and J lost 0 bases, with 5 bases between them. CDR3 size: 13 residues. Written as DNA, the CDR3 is TGTGCCAGCAGTTTGCAGGCTAACTATGGCTACACCTTC. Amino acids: CASSLQANYGYTF.

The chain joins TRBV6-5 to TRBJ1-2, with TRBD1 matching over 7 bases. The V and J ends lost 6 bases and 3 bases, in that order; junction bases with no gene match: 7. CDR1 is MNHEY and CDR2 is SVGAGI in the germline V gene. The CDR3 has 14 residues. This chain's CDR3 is CASRNTGVDYGYTF. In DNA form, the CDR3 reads TGTGCCAGCAGGAACACAGGGGTGGACTATGGCTACACCTTC.